Presented here are 26 T cell receptor beta chains from one specimen sequenced in a study of CXCR4 blockade with PD-1 therapy in pancreatic cancer. Here immunoSEQ multiplex PCR was the method, and the copy in TCRdb shows in-frame clones only, minus some. The sample holds about 17,000 clones, around 72% seen once. Material: tumor tissue. All receptors derive from a human donor with pancreatic ductal adenocarcinoma.

V and J are TRBV18 and TRBJ2-5, with unresolved D. There are 14 residues in the CDR3. V was pared by 5 bases and J by 1 base, with 11 bases between. CDR1 is KGHSH, CDR2 LQKENI, per germline. The CDR3: CASSSGHRQETQYF. The CDR3 DNA is TGTGCCAGCTCATCCGGGCACCGCCAAGAGACCCAGTACTTC.

This chain connects TRBV19 to TRBJ2-1; 8 bases agree with TRBD2. Germline CDR1 and CDR2: LNHDA and SQIVND (reference sequence). CDR3 length equals 17 residues. V lost 3 bases to trimming and J lost 4 bases; unmatched junction nucleotides: 11. This CDR3 is CASSMSFTSGIYNEQFF. CDR3 in DNA: TGTGCCAGTAGTATGTCCTTTACTAGCGGAATTTACAATGAGCAGTTCTTC.

This clone was found once. The chain employs TRBV25-1 and TRBJ2-1; TRBD2 matches 9 bases. The V and J ends lost 4 bases and 8 bases, in that order; junction bases with no gene match: 12. In germline, CDR1 is MGHDK, CDR2 SYGVNS. CDR3 size: 16 residues. CDR3 coding DNA: TGTGCCAGCAGTGGGGGTTTCGCGGGAGGGCCCCATGAGCAGTTCTTC. Its translation: CASSGGFAGGPHEQFF.

The genes are TRBV25-1 and TRBJ2-3, with 7 positions matching TRBD1. The CDR3 covers 13 residues. The junction had 8 bases not matched to a gene; V was cut back by 5 bases and J by 9 bases. From germline, CDR1 is MGHDK and CDR2 SYGVNS. CDR3 coding DNA: TGTGCCAGCAGTAAGGACAGGAGCCAGACGCAGTATTTT. Amino acids: CASSKDRSQTQYF.

The V gene is TRBV14, the J gene TRBJ2-7; tentative D call: TRBD1 (5 bases). This CDR3 is built from 13 residues. CDR1 and CDR2 (germline): SGHDN, FVKESK. With 4 bases removed from V and 1 base from J, the gap between germline ends came to 8 bases. In DNA, the CDR3 is TGTGCCAGCAGCCGAACAGGTTCCTACGAGCAGTACTTC. This translates into CASSRTGSYEQYF.

The chain recombines TRBV9 with TRBJ2-7, with a tentative D call TRBD1 (5 bases). In germline, CDR1 is SGDLS, CDR2 YYNGEE. CDR3 length: 14 residues. V was cut by 3 bases and J by 3 bases, with 13 bases left in between. For the CDR3, the DNA is TGTGCCAGCAGCGGGGGCGGCGCGAACTACGAGCAGTACTTC. It specifies CASSGGGANYEQYF.

By its share, this clone is large. The same CDR3 is also encoded by other DNA sequences in this sample. The chain links TRBV10-3 to TRBJ1-2, with a possible D match to TRBD1 (5 bases). CDR1 is ENHRY, CDR2 SYGVKD, per germline. CDR3 length equals 14 residues. V was clipped by 0 bases and J by 0 bases, with 5 bases between them. CDR3 sequence (DNA): TGTGCCATCAGTGAGTCGGGACCTAACTATGGCTACACCTTC. This codes for CAISESGPNYGYTF.

The V call is TRBV6-7, the J call TRBJ1-4; D unclear. TRBV6-7 belongs to the ORF category, with a function that is uncertain. Trimming shortened V by 4 bases and J by 3 bases, and 12 bases separated the two germline ends. The CDR3 is made up of 15 amino acids. The CDR3 protein is CASSSLPRANEKLFF. The CDR3 nucleotides read TGTGCCAGCAGTTCACTCCCGCGGGCTAATGAAAAACTGTTTTTT.

Only a few counts were recorded for this clone. This chain joins TRBV14 and TRBJ1-1; 9 bases agree with TRBD1. Germline trimming cut 2 bases from V and 7 bases from J; bases unmatched to any gene: 11. The CDR3 totals 16 residues. In germline, CDR1 is SGHDN, CDR2 FVKESK. DNA of the CDR3: TGTGCCAGCAGCCAACCACCGGGACAGGGAATGGTTGAAGCTTTCTTT. This codes for CASSQPPGQGMVEAFF.

This clone was seen more than once but under ten times. The rearrangement uses TRBV7-6 and TRBJ2-3, with D perhaps being TRBD1 or TRBD2 (5 bases each). V lost 1 base, J lost 5 bases, and 10 bases lay in between. The CDR3 has 14 residues. Germline V gene sequence: CDR1 SGHVS, CDR2 FNYEAQ. The CDR3 region is CASSLGGTRDTQYF. CDR3 coding DNA: TGTGCCAGCAGCTTAGGGGGGACGAGAGATACGCAGTATTTT.

The chain joins TRBV30 to TRBJ2-1; D is possibly TRBD2 (6 bases). CDR1 is GTSNPN and CDR2 is SVGIG in the germline V gene (reference sequence). The ends were cut back, 1 base at V and 5 bases at J, with 15 bases in the middle. The CDR3 extends over 15 amino acids. The CDR3 nucleotides read TGTGCCTGGAGTGGCCAATTGGGACTGAACAATGAGCAGTTCTTC. It codes for CAWSGQLGLNNEQFF.

The J gene is TRBJ2-5, the V gene TRBV29-1, with 12 bases aligning to TRBD1. The germline V gene has CDR1 SQVTM and CDR2 ANQGSEA. V lost 1 base to trimming and J lost 5 bases; unmatched junction nucleotides: 8. The CDR3 is made up of 16 amino acids. The CDR3 loop reads CSVEGLGTGGWETQYF. In DNA, the CDR3 is TGCAGCGTTGAAGGACTAGGGACAGGGGGCTGGGAGACCCAGTACTTC.

The V call is TRBV28, the J call TRBJ2-1; a possible D gene is TRBD1 (5 bases). Per the germline V gene, CDR1 is MDHEN and CDR2 is SYDVKM. The CDR3 covers 16 residues. V lost 3 bases and J lost 4, with 16 bases in between. CDR3 DNA: TGTGCCAGCAGTTTGGGGCTAGGACCCTTGTACAATGAGCAGTTCTTC. Protein product: CASSLGLGPLYNEQFF.

V is TRBV10-3 and J is TRBJ1-2; 9 bases are a match to TRBD1. The V segment lost 4 bases and the J segment 4 bases; nucleotides outside the gene matches: 4. This CDR3 has 14 amino acids. Germline V CDR1 and CDR2: ENHRY, SYGVKD. The CDR3 reads CAISGTGDGYGYTF. DNA of the CDR3: TGTGCCATCAGTGGGACAGGGGATGGCTATGGCTACACCTTC.

The genes are TRBV19 and TRBJ2-7; D gene unclear. The CDR3 totals 12 residues. Germline assignment: CDR1 LNHDA and CDR2 SQIVND (reference sequence). Deletions cut 7 bases from V and 6 bases from J, with 13 bases between. CDR3 coding DNA: TGTGCCAGTAAGGACCTAATTGGCGAGCAGTACTTC. Translating gives CASKDLIGEQYF.

The chain couples TRBV6-8 to TRBJ1-1; TRBD1 might be the D (5 bases). Per the germline V gene, CDR1 is MNHGY and CDR2 is SAAAGT. This CDR3 comprises 13 residues. Trimming removed 0 bases from V and 5 bases from J, with 7 bases in between. The DNA for the CDR3 is TGTGCCAGCAGTTACTCGGGGCTAACTGAAGCTTTCTTT. As protein: CASSYSGLTEAFF.

This sequence joins TRBV19 and TRBJ2-2; possibly TRBD1 or TRBD2 for D (5 bases each). The CDR3 totals 15 residues. Germline V gives CDR1 LNHDA, CDR2 SQIVND (reference sequence). V lost 4 bases and J 2 bases, leaving 11 bases between the germline ends. CDR3: CASSTRGGNTGELFF. In DNA form, the CDR3 reads TGTGCCAGTAGTACCCGGGGCGGTAACACCGGGGAGCTGTTTTTT.

In this sample, this clone turned up a few times. This sequence joins TRBV9 and TRBJ2-5; possible D gene TRBD1, 5 bases. This CDR3 has 16 residues. CDR1 is SGDLS, CDR2 YYNGEE, per germline. V lost 4 bases and J 3 bases, leaving 19 bases between the germline ends. CDR3 residues: CASSPTLGPPKETQYF. CDR3 sequence (DNA): TGTGCCAGCAGCCCTACTTTGGGGCCTCCAAAAGAGACCCAGTACTTC.

This clone counts as medium-sized (0.01 to 0.1%). The chain links TRBV19 to TRBJ2-1; D perhaps matches TRBD2 (5 bases). Germline loops: CDR1 LNHDA, CDR2 SQIVND (reference sequence). This CDR3 comprises 13 residues. Trimming shortened V by 5 bases and J by 10 bases, and 15 bases separated the two germline ends. The CDR3 sequence: CASSPGLVGEQFF. In DNA, the CDR3 is TGTGCCAGTAGTCCAGGACTGGTGGGCGAGCAGTTCTTC.

The chain joins TRBV28 to TRBJ2-7, with 9 nucleotides matching TRBD1. This CDR3 is 14 amino acids long. CDR1 and CDR2 from the germline V gene are MDHEN and SYDVKM. Unmatched junction bases numbered 7, after V lost 6 bases and J lost 4 bases. As DNA, the CDR3 is TGTGCCAGCAGGGACAGGGGCTACCTATACGAGCAGTACTTC. This codes for CASRDRGYLYEQYF.

This sequence joins TRBV19 and TRBJ1-1, with D maybe TRBD1 (5 bases). Between the trimmed V and J ends, which lost 9 bases and 0 bases, there was a span of 17 bases. CDR1 and CDR2 (germline): LNHDA, SQIVND (reference sequence). The CDR3 covers 15 residues. The CDR3, as DNA: TGTGCCAGCCTCACCGGGGCAGGGATGAACACTGAAGCTTTCTTT. It encodes CASLTGAGMNTEAFF.

J is TRBJ1-1 and V is TRBV18; 7 bases are shared with TRBD1. Trimming took 4 bases from V and 0 from J; bases not matched to a gene: 5. This CDR3 is built from 15 residues. Germline CDR1 is KGHSH and CDR2 is LQKENI. In nucleotides, the CDR3 is TGTGCCAGCTCACGGGACAGTGGGATGAACACTGAAGCTTTCTTT. Protein product: CASSRDSGMNTEAFF.

This clone was seen a handful of times. The chain is built from TRBV19 and TRBJ1-3; D may be TRBD1 (5 bases). V lost 4 bases to trimming and J lost 0 bases, with 16 bases between them. In germline, CDR1 is LNHDA, CDR2 SQIVND (reference sequence). The CDR3 sequence is 17 residues long. CDR3 in DNA: TGTGCCAGTAGTAGAGGGGCAGGGAGCACCTCTGGAAACACCATATATTTT. Translation gives CASSRGAGSTSGNTIYF.

The CDR3 DNA reads TGTGCCAGTAGTATAACAGGGGGCACCGGGGAGCTGTTTTTT. Protein sequence: CASSITGGTGELFF. V gene TRBV19 combines with J gene TRBJ2-2; 8 bases align to TRBD1. V dropped 2 bases and J dropped 4; count of bases not matched to a gene: 0. This CDR3 contains 14 residues. Germline V lookup: CDR1 LNHDA, CDR2 SQIVND (reference sequence).

The chain employs TRBV30 and TRBJ1-1; 7 bases align to TRBD1. V lost 8 bases, J lost 4 bases, and 4 bases stayed unmatched. CDR1 is GTSNPN and CDR2 is SVGIG in the germline V gene (reference sequence). The CDR3 is 11 residues long. The DNA of the CDR3 is TGTGCCGGAGGGGGCATCACTGAAGCTTTCTTT. It translates to CAGGGITEAFF.

This chain joins TRBV19 and TRBJ1-2; maybe TRBD1 (5 bases). V gave up 3 bases and J gave up 7 bases, with 15 bases separating them. In germline, CDR1 is LNHDA, CDR2 SQIVND (reference sequence). The CDR3 contains 14 residues. The CDR3 is CASSMGQGPSGYTF. DNA for the CDR3: TGTGCCAGTAGTATGGGGCAGGGACCCTCTGGCTACACCTTC.